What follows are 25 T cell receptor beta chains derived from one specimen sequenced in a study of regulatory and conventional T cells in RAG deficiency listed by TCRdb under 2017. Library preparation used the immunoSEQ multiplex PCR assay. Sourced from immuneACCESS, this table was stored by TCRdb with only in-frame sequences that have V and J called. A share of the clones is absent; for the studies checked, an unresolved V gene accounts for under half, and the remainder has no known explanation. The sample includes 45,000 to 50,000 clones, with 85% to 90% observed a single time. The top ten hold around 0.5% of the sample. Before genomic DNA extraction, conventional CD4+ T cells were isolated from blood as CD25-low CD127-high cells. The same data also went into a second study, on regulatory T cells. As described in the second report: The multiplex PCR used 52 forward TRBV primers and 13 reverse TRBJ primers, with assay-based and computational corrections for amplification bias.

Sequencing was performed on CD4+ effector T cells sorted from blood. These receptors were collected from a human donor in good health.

CDR3 sequence (DNA): TGTGCCAGCAGTTTATTATCGTCGGCAGGGTCCGGGGAGCTGTTTTTT. This encodes CASSLLSSAGSGELFF. The gene calls are TRBV28 and TRBJ2-2; tentative D call: TRBD1 (5 bases). The CDR3 extends over 16 amino acids. Trimming removed 1 base from V and 6 bases from J, with 15 bases in between. Germline V gene data show CDR1 as MDHEN and CDR2 as SYDVKM. The full variable domain, its missing parts supplied by reference TRBV28 and TRBJ2-2, is DVKVTQSSRYLVKRTGEKVFLECVQDMDHENMFWYRQDPGLGLRLIYFSYDVKMKEKGDIPEGYSVSREKKERFSLILESASTNQTSMYLCASSLLSSAGSGELFFGEGSRLTVL.

The CDR3 coding sequence is TGCAGCGTTTGGGGGGGAAACTACACCTTC. It yields the protein CSVWGGNYTF. This chain uses TRBV29-1 with TRBJ1-2; the D gene is possibly TRBD1 (5 bases). Deletions cut 5 bases from V and 10 bases from J, with 11 bases between. The CDR3 extends over 10 amino acids. Germline-derived CDR1 and CDR2 are SQVTM and ANQGSEA.

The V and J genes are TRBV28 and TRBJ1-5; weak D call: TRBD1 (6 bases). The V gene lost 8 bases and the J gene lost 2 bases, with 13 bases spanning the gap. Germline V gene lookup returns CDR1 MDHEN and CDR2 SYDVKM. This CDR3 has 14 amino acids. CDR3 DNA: TGTGCCAGCCAAAGAGGGGGTGGCAATCAGCCCCAGCATTTT. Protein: CASQRGGGNQPQHF.

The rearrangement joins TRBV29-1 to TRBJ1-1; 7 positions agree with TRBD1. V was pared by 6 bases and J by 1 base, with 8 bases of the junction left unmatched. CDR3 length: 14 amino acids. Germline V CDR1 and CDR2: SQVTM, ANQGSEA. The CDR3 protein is CSVGDSARNTEAFF. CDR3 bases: TGCAGCGTAGGGGACAGCGCTCGGAACACTGAAGCTTTCTTT. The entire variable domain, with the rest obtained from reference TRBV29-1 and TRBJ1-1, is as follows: SAVISQKPSRDICQRGTSLTIQCQVDSQVTMMFWYRQQPGQSLTLIATANQGSEATYESGFVIDKFPISRPNLTFSTLTVSNMSPEDSSIYLCSVGDSARNTEAFFGQGTRLTVV.

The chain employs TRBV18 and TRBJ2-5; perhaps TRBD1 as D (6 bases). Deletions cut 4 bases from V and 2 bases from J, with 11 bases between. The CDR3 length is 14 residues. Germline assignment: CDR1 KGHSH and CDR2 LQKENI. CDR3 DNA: TGTGCCAGCTCACGTCAACAGGGTCAAGAGACCCAGTACTTC. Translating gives CASSRQQGQETQYF.

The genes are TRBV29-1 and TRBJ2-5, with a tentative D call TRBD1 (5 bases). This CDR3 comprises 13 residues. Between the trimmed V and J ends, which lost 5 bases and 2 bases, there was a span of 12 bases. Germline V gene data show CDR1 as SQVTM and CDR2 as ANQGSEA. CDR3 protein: CSVQGRLQETQYF. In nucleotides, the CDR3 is TGCAGCGTTCAGGGAAGGCTTCAAGAGACCCAGTACTTC.

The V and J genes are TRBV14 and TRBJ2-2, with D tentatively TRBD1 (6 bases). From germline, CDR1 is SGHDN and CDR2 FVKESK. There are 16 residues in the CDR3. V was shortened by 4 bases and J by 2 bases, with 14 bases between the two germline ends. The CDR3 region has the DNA TGTGCCAGCAGCCGCATAGGGGGTTTAAACACCGGGGAGCTGTTTTTT. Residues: CASSRIGGLNTGELFF.

The CDR3 reads CASRPPGNNEKLFF. The CDR3 coding sequence is TGTGCCAGCAGACCACCAGGGAATAATGAAAAACTGTTTTTT. The chain recombines TRBV6-5 with TRBJ1-4, with a possible D match to TRBD1 (5 bases). The CDR3 extends over 14 amino acids. CDR1 and CDR2 from the germline V gene are MNHEY and SVGAGI. V lost 6 bases to trimming and J lost 4 bases, with 12 bases between them.

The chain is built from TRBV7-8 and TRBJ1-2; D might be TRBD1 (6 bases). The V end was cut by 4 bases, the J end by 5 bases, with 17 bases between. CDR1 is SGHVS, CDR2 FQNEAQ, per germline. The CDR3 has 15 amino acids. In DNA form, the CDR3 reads TGTGCCAGCAGCTATAACCCGGGACAAGGGTATGGCTACACCTTC. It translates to CASSYNPGQGYGYTF. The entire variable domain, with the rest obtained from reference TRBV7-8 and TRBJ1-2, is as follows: GAGVSQSPRYKVAKRGQDVALRCDPISGHVSLFWYQQALGQGPEFLTYFQNEAQLDKSGLPSDRFFAERPEGSVSTLKIQRTQQEDSAVYLCASSYNPGQGYGYTFGSGTRLTVV.

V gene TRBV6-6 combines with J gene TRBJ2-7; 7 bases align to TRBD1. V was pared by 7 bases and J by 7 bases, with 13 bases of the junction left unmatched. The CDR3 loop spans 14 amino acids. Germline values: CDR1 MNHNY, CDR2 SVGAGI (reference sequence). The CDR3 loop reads CASKGQVGLGEQYF. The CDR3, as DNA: TGTGCCAGCAAAGGACAGGTCGGCCTCGGGGAGCAGTACTTC.

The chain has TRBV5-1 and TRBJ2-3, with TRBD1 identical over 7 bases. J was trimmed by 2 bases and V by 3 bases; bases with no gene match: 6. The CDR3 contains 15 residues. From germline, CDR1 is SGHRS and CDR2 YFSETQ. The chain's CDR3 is CASSSPTGNTDTQYF. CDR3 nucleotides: TGCGCCAGCAGCTCCCCGACAGGGAACACAGATACGCAGTATTTT.

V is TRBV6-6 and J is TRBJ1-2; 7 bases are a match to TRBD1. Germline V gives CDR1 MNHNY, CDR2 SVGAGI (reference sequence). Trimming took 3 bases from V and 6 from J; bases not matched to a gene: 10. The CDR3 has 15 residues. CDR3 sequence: CASSYGQATVHGYTF. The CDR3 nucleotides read TGTGCCAGCAGTTATGGACAGGCAACGGTTCATGGCTACACCTTC.

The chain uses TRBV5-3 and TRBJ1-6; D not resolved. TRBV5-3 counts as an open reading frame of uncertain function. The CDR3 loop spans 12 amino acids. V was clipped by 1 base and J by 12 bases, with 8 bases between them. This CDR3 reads CARSLRIQPLHF. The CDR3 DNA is TGTGCCAGAAGCTTGAGAATTCAACCCCTCCACTTT.

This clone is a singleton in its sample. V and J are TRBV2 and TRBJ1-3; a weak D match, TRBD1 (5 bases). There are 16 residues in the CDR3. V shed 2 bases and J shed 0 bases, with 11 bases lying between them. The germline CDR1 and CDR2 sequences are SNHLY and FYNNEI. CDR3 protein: CASSEKGLLSGNTIYF. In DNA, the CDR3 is TGTGCCAGCAGTGAAAAGGGACTCCTCTCTGGAAACACCATATATTTT. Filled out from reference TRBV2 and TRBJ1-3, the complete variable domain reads EPEVTQTPSHQVTQMGQEVILRCVPISNHLYFYWYRQILGQKVEFLVSFYNNEISEKSEIFDDQFSVERPDGSNFTLKIRSTKLEDSAMYFCASSEKGLLSGNTIYFGEGSWLTVV.

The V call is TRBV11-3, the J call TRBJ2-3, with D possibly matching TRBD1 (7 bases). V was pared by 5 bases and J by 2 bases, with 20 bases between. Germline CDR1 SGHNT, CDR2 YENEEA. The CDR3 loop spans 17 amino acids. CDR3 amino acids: CASSQGVGGGNTDTQYF. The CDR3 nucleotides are TGTGCCAGCAGCCAGGGGGTGGGGGGAGGAAACACAGATACGCAGTATTTT.

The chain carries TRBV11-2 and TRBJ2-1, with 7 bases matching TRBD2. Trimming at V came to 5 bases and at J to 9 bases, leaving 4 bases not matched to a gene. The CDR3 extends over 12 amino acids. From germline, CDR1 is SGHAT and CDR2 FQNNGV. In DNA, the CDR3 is TGTGCCAGCAGCAAACTAGCGTTTGAGCAGTTCTTC. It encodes CASSKLAFEQFF.

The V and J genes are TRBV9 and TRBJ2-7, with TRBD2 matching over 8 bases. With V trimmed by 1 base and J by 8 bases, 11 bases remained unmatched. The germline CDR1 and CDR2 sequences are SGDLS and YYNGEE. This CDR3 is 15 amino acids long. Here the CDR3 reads CASSVTSGSSGKQYF. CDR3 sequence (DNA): TGTGCCAGCAGCGTAACGAGCGGGAGTAGCGGCAAGCAGTACTTC.

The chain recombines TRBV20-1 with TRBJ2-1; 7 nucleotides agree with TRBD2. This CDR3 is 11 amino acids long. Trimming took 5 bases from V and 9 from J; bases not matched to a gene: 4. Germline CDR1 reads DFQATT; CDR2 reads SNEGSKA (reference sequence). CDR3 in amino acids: CSAGTGGEQFF. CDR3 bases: TGCAGTGCTGGGACGGGGGGTGAGCAGTTCTTC.

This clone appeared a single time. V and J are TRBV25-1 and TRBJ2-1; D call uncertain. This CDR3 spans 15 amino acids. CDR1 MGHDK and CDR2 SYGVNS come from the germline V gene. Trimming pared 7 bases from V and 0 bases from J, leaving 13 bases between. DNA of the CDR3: TGTGCCAGCAAATCGGACGGACGCTCCTACAATGAGCAGTTCTTC. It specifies CASKSDGRSYNEQFF.

CDR3 sequence: CAIWDPGNTIYF. CDR3 nucleotides: TGTGCCATCTGGGATCCGGGAAACACCATATATTTT. The chain has TRBV10-3 and TRBJ1-3; D unresolved. Trimming stripped 8 bases from V and 4 bases from J, with 9 bases between. CDR1 and CDR2 (germline): ENHRY, SYGVKD. The CDR3 is 12 residues long.

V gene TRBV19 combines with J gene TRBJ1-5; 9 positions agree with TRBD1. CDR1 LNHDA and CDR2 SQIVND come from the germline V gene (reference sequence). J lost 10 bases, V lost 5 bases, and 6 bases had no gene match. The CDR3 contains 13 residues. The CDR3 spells CASSGTGKVPQHF. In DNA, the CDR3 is TGTGCCAGTAGTGGGACAGGGAAAGTACCCCAGCATTTT.

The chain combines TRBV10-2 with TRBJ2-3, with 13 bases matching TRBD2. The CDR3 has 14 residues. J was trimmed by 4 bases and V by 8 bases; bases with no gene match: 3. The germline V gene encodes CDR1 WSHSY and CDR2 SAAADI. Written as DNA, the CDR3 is TGCGCCAGCGGACTAGCGGGGGCCCCAGATACGCAGTATTTT. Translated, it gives CASGLAGAPDTQYF.

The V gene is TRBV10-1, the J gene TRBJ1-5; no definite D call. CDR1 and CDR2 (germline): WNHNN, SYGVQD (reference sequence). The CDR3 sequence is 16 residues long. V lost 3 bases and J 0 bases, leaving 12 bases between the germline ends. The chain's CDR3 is CASSDNRRISNQPQHF. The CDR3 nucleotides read TGCGCCAGCAGTGACAATCGACGGATTAGCAATCAGCCCCAGCATTTT.

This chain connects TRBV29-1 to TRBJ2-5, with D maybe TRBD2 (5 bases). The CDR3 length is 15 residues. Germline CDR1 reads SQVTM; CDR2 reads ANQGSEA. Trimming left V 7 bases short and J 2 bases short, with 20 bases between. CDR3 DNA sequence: TGCAGCGCCCCCCCGAGCGGTGGAGGTCAAGAGACCCAGTACTTC. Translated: CSAPPSGGGQETQYF.

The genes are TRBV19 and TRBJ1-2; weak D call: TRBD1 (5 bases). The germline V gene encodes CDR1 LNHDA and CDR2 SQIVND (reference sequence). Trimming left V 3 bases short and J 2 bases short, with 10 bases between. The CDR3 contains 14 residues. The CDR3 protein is CASSIGGSNYGYTF. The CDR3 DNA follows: TGTGCCAGTAGTATCGGGGGGTCGAACTATGGCTACACCTTC.